This paragraph reports one T cell receptor beta chain. The record originates from a study of identical twins. V lost 3 bases, J lost 1 base, and 16 bases lay in between. The CDR3 is 16 amino acids. Per the germline V gene, CDR1 is SGHRS and CDR2 is YFSETQ. MiXCR was run by TCRdb on the 5' RACE reads, yielding one entry per CDR3 protein. The table has roughly 1,500,000 distinct CDR3 sequences, about 31% seen once. The sequencing sample was made of cord blood. V and J are TRBV5-1 and TRBJ2-5; no clear D gene. The sequence derives from a newborn girl in good health. The DNA for the CDR3 is TGCGCCAGCAGCTCACCCGATTTACGATTCCAAGAGACCCAGTACTTC. It specifies CASSSPDLRFQETQYF.